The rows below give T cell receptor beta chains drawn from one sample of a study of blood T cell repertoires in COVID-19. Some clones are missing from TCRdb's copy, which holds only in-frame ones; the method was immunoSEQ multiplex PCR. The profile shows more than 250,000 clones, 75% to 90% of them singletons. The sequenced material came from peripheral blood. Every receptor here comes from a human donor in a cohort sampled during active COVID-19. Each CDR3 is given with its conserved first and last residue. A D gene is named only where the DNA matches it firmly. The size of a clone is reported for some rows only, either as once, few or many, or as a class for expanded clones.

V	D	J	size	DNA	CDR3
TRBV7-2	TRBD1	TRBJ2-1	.	TGTGCCAGCAGCAGGACAGGGGCCGGGGAGCAGTTCTTC	CASSRTGAGEQFF
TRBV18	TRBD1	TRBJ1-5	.	TGTGCCAGCTCACTGACGGACAGGAGCAATCAGCCCCAGCATTTT	CASSLTDRSNQPQHF
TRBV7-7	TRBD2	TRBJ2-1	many	TGTGCTAGCAGCTTGGCAGCGGGGGGCCCCAATGAGCAGTTCTTC	CASSLAAGGPNEQFF
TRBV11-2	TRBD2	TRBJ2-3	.	TGTGCCAGCAGCTTAGGAGGGACTAGCGGGAGTGGATATACGCAGTATTTT	CASSLGGTSGSGYTQYF
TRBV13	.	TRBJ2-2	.	TGTGCCAGCAGCCGGGGTCCGAACACCGGGGAGCTGTTTTTT	CASSRGPNTGELFF
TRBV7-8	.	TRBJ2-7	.	TGTGCCAGCAGCTCAGCAGGGGATCCCTTCTACGAGCAGTACTTC	CASSSAGDPFYEQYF
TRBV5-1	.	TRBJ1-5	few	TGCGCCAGCAGCCCGGGCGAAGGGGTCGACAATCAGCCCCAGCATTTT	CASSPGEGVDNQPQHF
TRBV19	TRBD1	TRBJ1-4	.	TGTGCCAGTAGTATACAGGGGGCCACCGAAAAACTGTTTTTT	CASSIQGATEKLFF
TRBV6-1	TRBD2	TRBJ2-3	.	TGTGCCAGCAGTGTAACTAGCGCGACTAGCACAGATACGCAGTATTTT	CASSVTSATSTDTQYF
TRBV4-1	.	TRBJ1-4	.	TGCGCCAGCAGCGTATTGTGGGGGGAACTGTTTTTT	CASSVLWGELFF
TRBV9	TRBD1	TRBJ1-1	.	TGTGCCAGCAGCGTAGATGGACAGGGAGGTTTGAACACTGAAGCTTTCTTT	CASSVDGQGGLNTEAFF
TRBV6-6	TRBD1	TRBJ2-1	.	TGTGCCAGCAGTCAAACAGGGGGCAGTGTTGGCTCCTACAATGAGCAGTTCTTC	CASSQTGGSVGSYNEQFF
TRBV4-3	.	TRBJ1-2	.	TGCGCCAGCAGCCCTCTACAGGGAGTTAACTATGGCTACACCTTC	CASSPLQGVNYGYTF
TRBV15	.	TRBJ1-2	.	TGTGCCACCAGGCCGAGACAGACAGGATCTGGCTACACCTTC	CATRPRQTGSGYTF
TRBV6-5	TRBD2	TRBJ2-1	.	TGTGCCAGCCGGGGACTAGCGGACAATGAGCAGTTCTTC	CASRGLADNEQFF
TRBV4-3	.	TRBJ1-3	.	TGCGCCAGCAGCCAAGTGGGGAGGGATTACACCATATATTTT	CASSQVGRDYTIYF
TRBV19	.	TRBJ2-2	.	TGTGCCAGTAGTATCGCAGGGAACACCGGGGAGCTGTTTTTT	CASSIAGNTGELFF
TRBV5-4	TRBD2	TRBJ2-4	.	TGTGCCAGCAGCTTAGCGGGAGAGCTAGCCAAAAACATTCAGTACTTC	CASSLAGELAKNIQYF
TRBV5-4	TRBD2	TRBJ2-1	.	TGTGCCAGCAGCTTTATAGCGGGAGGGCCCTATGAGCAGTTCTTC	CASSFIAGGPYEQFF
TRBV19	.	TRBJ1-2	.	TGTGCCAGTAGTATATCAGATATCTATGGCTACACCTTC	CASSISDIYGYTF
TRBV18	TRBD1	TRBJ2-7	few	TGTGCCAGCCTACCGCCGGTAGGGACAGGGATGGGCGAGCAGTACTTC	CASLPPVGTGMGEQYF
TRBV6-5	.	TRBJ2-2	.	TGTGCCAGCACCCGGGGGGCCGACACCGGGGAGCTGTTTTTT	CASTRGADTGELFF
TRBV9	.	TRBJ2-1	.	TGTGCCAGCAGCGTAGTTCCAGCGGACAATGAGCAGTTCTTC	CASSVVPADNEQFF
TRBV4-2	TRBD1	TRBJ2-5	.	TGTGCCAGCAGCCAAGATACACAGGGGGGAGAGACCCAGTACTTC	CASSQDTQGGETQYF
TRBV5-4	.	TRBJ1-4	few	TGTGCCAGCAGCCCCAGGGGCAAGGATGAAAAACTGTTTTTT	CASSPRGKDEKLFF
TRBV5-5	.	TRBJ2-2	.	TGTGCCAGCAGCTTGAGAGGTTCTAACACCGGGGAGCTGTTTTTT	CASSLRGSNTGELFF